This TCR beta chain was retrieved from a study of Graves' ophthalmopathy and Graves' hyperthyroidism. RNA transcripts were the source from which TCR beta CDR3 regions were amplified. HTBI primers were used in a first-round RT-PCR, which preceded a second-round multiplex PCR. Each CDR3 protein gets one entry after TCRdb re-called the multiplex PCR reads with MiXCR. The sample lists 300,000 to 500,000 distinct CDR3 sequences; over 15% were seen once. The CDR3 covers 13 residues. Trimming stripped 0 bases from V and 5 bases from J, with 7 bases between. Per germline, CDR1 MNHEY and CDR2 SMNVEV (reference sequence). In the case of this clonotype: The antigen is unknown.

Study-level results: Most expanded thyroid clonotypes above 0.001 frequency also appeared in blood.

This clonotype was obtained from a woman aged 18-29 years with stable Graves' hyperthyroidism. The chain recombines TRBV27 with TRBJ1-1; D gene uncertain. Sequencing was done on a sample of peripheral blood. CDR3 nucleotides: TGTGCCAGCAGTTTATCTCCTAGGACTGAAGCTTTCTTT. Protein product: CASSLSPRTEAFF.